This entry lists 20 T cell receptor beta chains sequenced from one sample in a study of CD8 T cells in Susac syndrome. Reverse transcription used roughly 0.5 to 1 ug RNA and random hexamers. A single record per CDR3 protein comes from TCRdb applying MiXCR to the immunoSEQ multiplex PCR reads. Of approximately 130,000 distinct CDR3 sequences in the sample, approximately 89% were seen once. Material: CD8+ T cells from PBMCs. These receptors were collected from a human donor with multiple sclerosis.

V usage is TRBV5-4 and J usage is TRBJ2-3, with 7 bases identical to TRBD2. Germline V gives CDR1 SGHNT, CDR2 YYREEE (reference sequence). The CDR3 is 13 residues long. The CDR3 DNA reads TGTGAAACGCGGGCGGGAGGCACAGATACGCAGTATTTT. Protein product: CETRAGGTDTQYF.

V and J are TRBV15 and TRBJ1-2; TRBD1 agrees at 8 bases. With 0 bases clipped from V and 6 bases from J, the junction kept 9 bases outside the gene matches. Germline CDR1 LNHNV, CDR2 YYDKDF (reference sequence). The CDR3 loop spans 16 amino acids. DNA of the CDR3: TGTGCCACCAGCAGAGACCTGGATGGGGACAGGAATGGCTACACCTTC. Amino acid sequence: CATSRDLDGDRNGYTF.

The chain carries TRBV6-6 and TRBJ2-1, with TRBD2 matching 7 bases. The CDR3 is made up of 14 amino acids. The V segment lost 6 bases and the J segment 9 bases; nucleotides outside the gene matches: 11. From germline, CDR1 is MNHNY and CDR2 SVGAGI (reference sequence). CDR3 nucleotide sequence: TGTGCCAGCAGCCCCCTGGGGGGGATGGGTGAGCAGTTCTTC. This encodes CASSPLGGMGEQFF.

The rearrangement uses TRBV7-9 and TRBJ2-3; 9 nucleotides line up with TRBD2. The germline V gene encodes CDR1 SEHNR and CDR2 FQNEAQ (reference sequence). V dropped 7 bases and J dropped 5; count of bases not matched to a gene: 10. The CDR3 has 15 amino acids. CDR3: CASNPVAGVVDTQYF. In nucleotides, the CDR3 is TGTGCCAGCAACCCAGTAGCGGGAGTAGTAGATACGCAGTATTTT.

The genes are TRBV30 and TRBJ1-1, with D possibly matching TRBD1 (5 bases). With 1 base removed from V and 7 bases from J, the gap between germline ends came to 7 bases. CDR1 and CDR2 (germline): GTSNPN, SVGIG (reference sequence). CDR3 length: 11 amino acids. This chain's CDR3 is CAWSGQLEAFF. The CDR3 nucleotides are TGTGCCTGGAGTGGACAGCTTGAAGCTTTCTTT.

This sequence joins TRBV27 and TRBJ2-1, with D hard to call. Germline CDR1 MNHEY, CDR2 SMNVEV (reference sequence). V dropped 5 bases and J dropped 7 bases, with 6 bases sitting between them. This CDR3 has 11 residues. The DNA of the CDR3 is TGTGCCAGCAGTATTATGAATGAGCAGTTCTTC. Its protein is CASSIMNEQFF.

V and J are TRBV2 and TRBJ2-5; D gene ambiguous. V dropped 7 bases and J dropped 5 bases, with 11 bases sitting between them. CDR3 size: 12 residues. The germline V gene has CDR1 SNHLY and CDR2 FYNNEI. CDR3 nucleotides: TGTGCCAGCAAGAGCAGATCGGAGACCCAGTACTTC. This codes for CASKSRSETQYF.

A single count supports this clonotype. This chain uses TRBV30 with TRBJ1-5; no clear D. Germline V gene sequence: CDR1 GTSNPN, CDR2 SVGIG (reference sequence). This CDR3 contains 13 residues. V dropped 5 bases and J dropped 0 bases, with 8 bases sitting between them. CDR3 DNA sequence: TGTGCCTGGGGGCCAGATAGCAATCAGCCCCAGCATTTT. It yields the protein CAWGPDSNQPQHF.

CDR3 sequence reads: CASSHDLNEKLFF. DNA of the CDR3: TGTGCCAGCAGTCATGACCTGAATGAAAAACTGTTTTTT. This chain uses TRBV12-3 or TRBV12-4 with TRBJ1-4, with D unresolved. With 5 bases removed from V and 5 bases from J, the gap between germline ends came to 9 bases. The length of the CDR3 is 13 residues.

The V and J genes are TRBV29-1 and TRBJ2-7; TRBD1 might be the D (6 bases). V lost 8 bases and J lost 3, with 14 bases in between. The CDR3 has 12 residues. From germline, CDR1 is SQVTM and CDR2 ANQGSEA. CDR3 coding DNA: TGCAGCATTAAGGACAGCCTCTACGAGCAGTACTTC. This translates into CSIKDSLYEQYF.

The V call is TRBV7-2, the J call TRBJ2-5; 7 bases are a match to TRBD1. The germline V gene encodes CDR1 SGHTA and CDR2 FQGNSA. V shed 6 bases and J 0 bases; nucleotides not matched to a gene: 1. The CDR3 totals 13 residues. The CDR3 is CASRGQDQETQYF. CDR3 DNA sequence: TGTGCCAGCAGAGGACAGGACCAAGAGACCCAGTACTTC.

The V call is TRBV12-3 or TRBV12-4, the J call TRBJ2-1, with D possibly matching TRBD2 (5 bases). Deletions cut 3 bases from V and 6 bases from J, with 12 bases between. CDR3 length equals 14 residues. This chain's CDR3 is CASSLSSRGNEQFF. The CDR3 region has the DNA TGTGCCAGCAGTTTGAGCTCACGGGGCAATGAGCAGTTCTTC.

There are a few counts of this clonotype. CDR3 in amino acids: CASSPGANVLTF. CDR3 in DNA: TGTGCCAGCTCACCTGGGGCCAACGTCCTGACTTTC. The chain is built from TRBV18 and TRBJ2-6; D is unclear. Trimming cost V 3 bases and J 3 bases, with 0 bases left between them. The germline V gene encodes CDR1 KGHSH and CDR2 LQKENI. The CDR3 loop spans 12 amino acids.

The genes are TRBV30 and TRBJ2-7, with D possibly matching TRBD2 (5 bases). The germline V and J ends were trimmed by 1 base and 2 bases, with 21 bases remaining between them. CDR3 length: 17 amino acids. CDR1 GTSNPN and CDR2 SVGIG come from the germline V gene (reference sequence). CDR3 sequence reads: CAWSGFVVEVGTYEQYF. For the CDR3, the DNA is TGTGCCTGGAGTGGGTTCGTCGTGGAGGTGGGTACCTACGAGCAGTACTTC. Full variable domain (outside the CDR3, taken from reference TRBV30 and TRBJ2-7): SQTIHQWPATLVQPVGSPLSLECTVEGTSNPNLYWYRQAAGRGLQLLFYSVGIGQISSEVPQNLSASRPQDRQFILSSKKLLLSDSGFYLCAWSGFVVEVGTYEQYFGPGTRLTVT.

The V and J genes are TRBV28 and TRBJ2-2, with 9 bases matching TRBD1. This CDR3 spans 11 amino acids. CDR1 and CDR2 (germline): MDHEN, SYDVKM. The V segment lost 8 bases and the J segment 11 bases; nucleotides outside the gene matches: 3. CDR3 protein: CASGTGGELFF. CDR3 coding DNA: TGTGCCAGCGGCACAGGGGGCGAGCTGTTTTTT.

This rearrangement joins TRBV4-1 to TRBJ2-7; TRBD1 matches 8 bases. V shed 1 base and J 3 bases; nucleotides not matched to a gene: 2. The CDR3 is 14 residues long. CDR1 is MGHRA, CDR2 YSYEKL, per germline. The CDR3 DNA reads as TGCGCCAGCAGCCAAGGGACAGGGATCTACGAGCAGTACTTC. This encodes CASSQGTGIYEQYF.

This clonotype was detected once. The CDR3 region has the DNA TGTGCCAGCAGCTGGACAGGGGCCGGGGAGCTGTTTTTT. Amino acid sequence: CASSWTGAGELFF. The V gene is TRBV13, the J gene TRBJ2-2; 9 nucleotides match TRBD1. Germline V gene data show CDR1 as PRHDT and CDR2 as FYEKMQ (reference sequence). The CDR3 spans 13 residues. J was trimmed by 6 bases and V by 4 bases; bases with no gene match: 0.

The chain recombines TRBV5-1 with TRBJ2-7, with 14 bases that match TRBD2. Looked up from germline, CDR1 is SGHRS and CDR2 is YFSETQ. The CDR3 sequence is 18 residues long. V gave up 2 bases and J gave up 2 bases; unmatched junction bases: 9. The CDR3 region has the DNA TGCGCCAGCAGCTTCCTAGGACTAGCGGGAGGAGGCCCCTACGAGCAGTACTTC. Its protein product is CASSFLGLAGGGPYEQYF.

The J gene is TRBJ2-7, the V gene TRBV4-1; tentative D call: TRBD1 (6 bases). The CDR3 consists of 13 residues. In germline, CDR1 is MGHRA, CDR2 YSYEKL. With 1 base removed from V and 4 bases from J, the gap between germline ends came to 8 bases. For the CDR3, the DNA is TGCGCCAGCAGCCAAGGGACAGTTTACGAGCAGTACTTC. Protein: CASSQGTVYEQYF.

This rearrangement joins TRBV6-2 or TRBV6-3 to TRBJ2-7; TRBD2 aligns across 9 bases. The CDR3 has 13 residues. Germline CDR1 and CDR2: MNHEY and SVGEGT. The junction had 8 bases not matched to a gene; V was cut back by 10 bases and J by 4 bases. CDR3 loop: CAIETSGSYEQYF. CDR3 nucleotides: TGTGCCATTGAGACTAGCGGATCATACGAGCAGTACTTC.